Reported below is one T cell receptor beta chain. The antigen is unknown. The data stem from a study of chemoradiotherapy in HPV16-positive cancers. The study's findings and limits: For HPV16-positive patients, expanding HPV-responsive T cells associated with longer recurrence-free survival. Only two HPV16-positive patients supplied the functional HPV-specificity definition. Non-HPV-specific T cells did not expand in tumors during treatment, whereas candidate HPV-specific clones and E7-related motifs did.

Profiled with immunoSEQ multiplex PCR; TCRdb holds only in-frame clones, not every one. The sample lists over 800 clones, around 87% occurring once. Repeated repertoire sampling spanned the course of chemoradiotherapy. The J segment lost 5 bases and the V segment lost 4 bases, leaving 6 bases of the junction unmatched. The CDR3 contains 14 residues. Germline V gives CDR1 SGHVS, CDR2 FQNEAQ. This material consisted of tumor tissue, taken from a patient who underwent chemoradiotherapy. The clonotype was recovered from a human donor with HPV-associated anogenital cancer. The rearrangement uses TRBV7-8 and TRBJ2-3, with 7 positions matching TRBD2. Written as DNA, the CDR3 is TGTGCCAGCAGCTCGAAAGCGGGATTAGATACGCAGTATTTT. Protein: CASSSKAGLDTQYF.